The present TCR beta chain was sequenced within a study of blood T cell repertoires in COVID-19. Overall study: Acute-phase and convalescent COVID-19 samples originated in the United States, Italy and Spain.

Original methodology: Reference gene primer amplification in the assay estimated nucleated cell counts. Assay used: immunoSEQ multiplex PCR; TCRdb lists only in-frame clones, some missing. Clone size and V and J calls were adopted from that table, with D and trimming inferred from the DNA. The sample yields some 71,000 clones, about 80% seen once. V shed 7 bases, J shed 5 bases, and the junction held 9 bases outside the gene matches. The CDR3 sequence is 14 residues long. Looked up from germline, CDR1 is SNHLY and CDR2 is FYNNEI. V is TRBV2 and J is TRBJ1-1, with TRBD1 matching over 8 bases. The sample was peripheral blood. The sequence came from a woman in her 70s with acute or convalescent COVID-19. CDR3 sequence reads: CASNTQGERTEAFF. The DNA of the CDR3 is TGTGCCAGCAATACACAGGGGGAAAGAACTGAAGCTTTCTTT.